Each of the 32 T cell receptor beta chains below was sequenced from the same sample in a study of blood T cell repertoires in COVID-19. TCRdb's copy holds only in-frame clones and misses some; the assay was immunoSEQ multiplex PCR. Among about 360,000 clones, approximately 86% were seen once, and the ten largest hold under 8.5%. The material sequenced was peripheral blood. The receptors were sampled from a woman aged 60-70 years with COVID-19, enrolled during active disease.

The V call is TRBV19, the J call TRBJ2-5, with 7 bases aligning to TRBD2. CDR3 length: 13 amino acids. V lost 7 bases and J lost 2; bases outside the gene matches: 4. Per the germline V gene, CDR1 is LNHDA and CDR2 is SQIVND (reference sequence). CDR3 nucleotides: TGTGCCAGTACCGCGGGGGATCAAGAGACCCAGTACTTC. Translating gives CASTAGDQETQYF. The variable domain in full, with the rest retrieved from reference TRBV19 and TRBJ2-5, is DGGITQSPKYLFRKEGQNVTLSCEQNLNHDAMYWYRQDPGQGLRLIYYSQIVNDFQKGDIAEGYSVSREKKESFPLTVTSAQKNPTAFYLCASTAGDQETQYFGPGTRLLVL.

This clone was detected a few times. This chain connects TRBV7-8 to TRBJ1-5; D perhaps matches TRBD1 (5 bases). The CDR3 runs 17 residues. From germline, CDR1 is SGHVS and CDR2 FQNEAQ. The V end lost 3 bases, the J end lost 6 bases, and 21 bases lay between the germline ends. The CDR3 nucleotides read TGTGCCAGCAGCTTTACCGGCGGCAGGGTATTGAGTCAGCCCCAGCATTTT. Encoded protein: CASSFTGGRVLSQPQHF. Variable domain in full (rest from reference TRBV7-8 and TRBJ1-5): GAGVSQSPRYKVAKRGQDVALRCDPISGHVSLFWYQQALGQGPEFLTYFQNEAQLDKSGLPSDRFFAERPEGSVSTLKIQRTQQEDSAVYLCASSFTGGRVLSQPQHFGDGTRLSIL.

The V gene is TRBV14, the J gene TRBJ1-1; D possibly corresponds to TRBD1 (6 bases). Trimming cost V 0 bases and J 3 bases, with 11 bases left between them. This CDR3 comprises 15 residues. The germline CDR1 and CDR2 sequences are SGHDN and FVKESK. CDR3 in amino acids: CASSQETDRYTEAFF. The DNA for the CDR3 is TGTGCCAGCAGCCAAGAGACGGACAGATACACTGAAGCTTTCTTT. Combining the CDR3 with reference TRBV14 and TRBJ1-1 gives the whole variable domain EAGVTQFPSHSVIEKGQTVTLRCDPISGHDNLYWYRRVMGKEIKFLLHFVKESKQDESGMPNNRFLAERTGGTYSTLKVQPAELEDSGVYFCASSQETDRYTEAFFGQGTRLTVV.

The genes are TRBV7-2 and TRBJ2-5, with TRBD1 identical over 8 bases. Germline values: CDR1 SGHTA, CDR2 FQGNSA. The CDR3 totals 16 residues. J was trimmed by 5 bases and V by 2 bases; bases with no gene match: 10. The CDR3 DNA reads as TGTGCCAGCAGCTTACCGTCGGACAGGGTGATGGAGACCCAGTACTTC. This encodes CASSLPSDRVMETQYF.

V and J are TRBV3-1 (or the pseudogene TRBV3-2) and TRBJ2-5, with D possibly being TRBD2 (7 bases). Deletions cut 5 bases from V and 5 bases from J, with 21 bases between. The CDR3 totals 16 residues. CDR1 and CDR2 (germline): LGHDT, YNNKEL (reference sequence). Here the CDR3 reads CASSVRRAGAEETQYF. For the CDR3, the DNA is TGTGCCAGCAGCGTACGGCGGGCGGGGGCCGAGGAGACCCAGTACTTC.

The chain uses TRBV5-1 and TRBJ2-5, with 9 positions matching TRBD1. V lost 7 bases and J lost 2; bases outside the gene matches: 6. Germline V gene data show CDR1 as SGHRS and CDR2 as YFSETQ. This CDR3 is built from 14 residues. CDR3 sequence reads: CASAGGTGQETQYF. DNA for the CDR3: TGCGCCAGCGCTGGTGGGACAGGGCAAGAGACCCAGTACTTC.

Here the CDR3 reads CASSYGQPNQPQHF. The CDR3 nucleotides read TGTGCCAGCAGTTATGGACAGCCCAATCAGCCCCAGCATTTT. This chain links TRBV13 with TRBJ1-5, with D maybe TRBD1 (6 bases). The CDR3 consists of 14 residues. V was shortened by 6 bases and J by 3 bases, with 12 bases between the two germline ends. Germline V lookup: CDR1 PRHDT, CDR2 FYEKMQ (reference sequence).

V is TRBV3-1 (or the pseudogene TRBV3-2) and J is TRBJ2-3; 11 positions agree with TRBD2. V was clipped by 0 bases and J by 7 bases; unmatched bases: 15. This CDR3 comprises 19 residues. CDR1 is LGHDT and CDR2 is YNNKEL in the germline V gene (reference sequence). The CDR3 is CASSQETSGGSSAFYTQYF. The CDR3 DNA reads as TGTGCCAGCAGCCAAGAAACTAGCGGGGGATCAAGCGCTTTTTATACGCAGTATTTT.

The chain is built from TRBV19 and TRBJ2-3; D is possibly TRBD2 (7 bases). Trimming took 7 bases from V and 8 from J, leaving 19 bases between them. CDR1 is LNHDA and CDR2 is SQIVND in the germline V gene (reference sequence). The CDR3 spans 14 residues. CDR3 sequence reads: CASNHGGRLGTQYF. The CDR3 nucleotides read TGTGCCAGTAACCACGGGGGGCGTCTTGGTACGCAGTATTTT.

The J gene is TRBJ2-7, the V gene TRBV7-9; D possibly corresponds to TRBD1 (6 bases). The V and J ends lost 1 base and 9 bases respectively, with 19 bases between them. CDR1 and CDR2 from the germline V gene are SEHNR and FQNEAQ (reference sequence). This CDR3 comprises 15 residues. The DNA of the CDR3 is TGTGCCAGCAGCTTAGGACAGGCCCCGTCAATGGGGCAGTACTTC. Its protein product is CASSLGQAPSMGQYF.

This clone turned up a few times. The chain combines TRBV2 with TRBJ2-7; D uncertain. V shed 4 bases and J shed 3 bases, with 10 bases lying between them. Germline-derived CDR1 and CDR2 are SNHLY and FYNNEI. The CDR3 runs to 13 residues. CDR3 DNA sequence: TGTGCCAGCAGTGTATCTGCTAGCTACGAGCAGTACTTC. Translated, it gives CASSVSASYEQYF.

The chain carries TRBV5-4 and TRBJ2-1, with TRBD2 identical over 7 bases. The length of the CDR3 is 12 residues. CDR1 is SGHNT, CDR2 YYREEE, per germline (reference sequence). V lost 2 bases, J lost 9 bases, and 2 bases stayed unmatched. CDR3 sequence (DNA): TGTGCCAGCAGCTTCGGGAGGAGTGAGCAGTTCTTC. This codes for CASSFGRSEQFF.

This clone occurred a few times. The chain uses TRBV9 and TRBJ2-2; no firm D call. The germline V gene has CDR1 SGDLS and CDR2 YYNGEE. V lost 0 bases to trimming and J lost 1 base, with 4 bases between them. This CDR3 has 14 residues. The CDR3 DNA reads TGTGCCAGCAGCGTAGTCAGGAACACCGGGGAGCTGTTTTTT. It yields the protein CASSVVRNTGELFF.

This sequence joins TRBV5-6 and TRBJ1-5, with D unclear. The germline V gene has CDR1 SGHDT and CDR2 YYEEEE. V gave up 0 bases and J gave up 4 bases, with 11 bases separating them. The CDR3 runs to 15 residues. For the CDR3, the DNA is TGTGCCAGCAGCTTGGGGGCAGAACCAAATCAGCCCCAGCATTTT. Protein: CASSLGAEPNQPQHF.

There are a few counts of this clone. In DNA, the CDR3 is TGCGCCATCGGGAGACAGGGGGCGGGGGAAAAACTGTTTTTT. It specifies CAIGRQGAGEKLFF. V gene TRBV10-1 combines with J gene TRBJ1-4, with TRBD1 identical over 10 bases. This CDR3 has 14 residues. Germline assignment: CDR1 WNHNN and CDR2 SYGVQD (reference sequence). Unmatched junction bases numbered 10, after V lost 10 bases and J lost 8 bases.

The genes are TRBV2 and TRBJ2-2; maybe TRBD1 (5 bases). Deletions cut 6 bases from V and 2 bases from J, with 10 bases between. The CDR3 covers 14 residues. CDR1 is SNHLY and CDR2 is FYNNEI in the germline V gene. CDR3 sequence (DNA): TGTGCCAGCAGAAGACAGACCAACACCGGGGAGCTGTTTTTT. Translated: CASRRQTNTGELFF.

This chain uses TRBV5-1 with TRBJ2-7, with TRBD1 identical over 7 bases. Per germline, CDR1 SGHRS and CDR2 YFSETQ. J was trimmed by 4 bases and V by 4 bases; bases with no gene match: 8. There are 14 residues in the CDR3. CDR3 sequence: CASSPTGLAYEQYF. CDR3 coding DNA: TGCGCCAGCAGCCCGACAGGGTTGGCGTACGAGCAGTACTTC. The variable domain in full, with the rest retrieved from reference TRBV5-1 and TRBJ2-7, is KAGVTQTPRYLIKTRGQQVTLSCSPISGHRSVSWYQQTPGQGLQFLFEYFSETQRNKGNFPGRFSGRQFSNSRSEMNVSTLELGDSALYLCASSPTGLAYEQYFGPGTRLTVT.

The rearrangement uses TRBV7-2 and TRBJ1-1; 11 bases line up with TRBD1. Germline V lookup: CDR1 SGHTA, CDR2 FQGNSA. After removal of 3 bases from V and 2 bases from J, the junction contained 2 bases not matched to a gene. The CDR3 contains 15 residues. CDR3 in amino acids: CASSFGTGGNTEAFF. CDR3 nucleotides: TGTGCCAGCAGCTTCGGGACAGGGGGAAACACTGAAGCTTTCTTT. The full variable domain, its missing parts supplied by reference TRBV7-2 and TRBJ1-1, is GAGVSQSPSNKVTEKGKDVELRCDPISGHTALYWYRQSLGQGLEFLIYFQGNSAPDKSGLPSDRFSAERTGGSVSTLTIQRTQQEDSAVYLCASSFGTGGNTEAFFGQGTRLTVV.

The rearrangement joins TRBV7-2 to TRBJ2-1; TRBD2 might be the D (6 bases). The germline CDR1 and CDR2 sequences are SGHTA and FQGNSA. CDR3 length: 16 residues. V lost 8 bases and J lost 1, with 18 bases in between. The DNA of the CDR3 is TGTGCCAGCCCCCCCCGGACGGGGAGGTCCTACAATGAGCAGTTCTTC. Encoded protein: CASPPRTGRSYNEQFF.

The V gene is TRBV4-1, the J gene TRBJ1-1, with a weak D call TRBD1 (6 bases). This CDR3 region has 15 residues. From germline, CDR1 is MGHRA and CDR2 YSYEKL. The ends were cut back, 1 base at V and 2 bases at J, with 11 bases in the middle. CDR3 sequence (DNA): TGCGCCAGCAGCCAAGTTTTCAGGGGTAACACTGAAGCTTTCTTT. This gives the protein CASSQVFRGNTEAFF.

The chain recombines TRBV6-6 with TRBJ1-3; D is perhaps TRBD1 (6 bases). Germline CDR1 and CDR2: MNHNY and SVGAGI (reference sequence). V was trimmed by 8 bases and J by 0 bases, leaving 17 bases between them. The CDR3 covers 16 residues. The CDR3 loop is CASSTHRAYSGNTIYF. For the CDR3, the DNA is TGTGCCAGCTCAACCCACAGGGCCTACTCTGGAAACACCATATATTTT.

The DNA for the CDR3 is TGTGCCAGCAGTCACAAACAGGGAAGCTCCTACAATGAGCAGTTCTTC. Its protein product is CASSHKQGSSYNEQFF. V usage is TRBV3-1 (or the pseudogene TRBV3-2) and J usage is TRBJ2-1; tentative D call: TRBD1 (6 bases). The CDR3 is 16 residues long. Germline-derived CDR1 and CDR2 are LGHDT and YNNKEL (reference sequence). V was clipped by 6 bases and J by 0 bases, with 15 bases between them.

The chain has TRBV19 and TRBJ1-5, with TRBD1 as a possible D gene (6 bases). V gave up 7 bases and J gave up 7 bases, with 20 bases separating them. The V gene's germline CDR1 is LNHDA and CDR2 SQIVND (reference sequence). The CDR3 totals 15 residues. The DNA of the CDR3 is TGTGCCAGTAATCCCGCGGTGGGGGCTGGGCAGCCCCAGCATTTT. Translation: CASNPAVGAGQPQHF.

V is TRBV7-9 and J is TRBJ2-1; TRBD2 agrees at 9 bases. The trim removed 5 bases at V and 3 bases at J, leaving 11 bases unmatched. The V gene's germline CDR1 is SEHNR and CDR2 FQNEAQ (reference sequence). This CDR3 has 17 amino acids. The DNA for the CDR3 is TGTGCCAGCAGCCGCTCTCCTCGAGCGGGGGGCTACAATGAGCAGTTCTTC. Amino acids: CASSRSPRAGGYNEQFF.

CDR3 DNA: TGCGCCAGCAGCTTGGATGGGCCCGGGGAGCTGTTTTTT. This encodes CASSLDGPGELFF. This chain connects TRBV5-1 to TRBJ2-2; no reliable D call. With 0 bases removed from V and 6 bases from J, the gap between germline ends came to 6 bases. CDR3 length equals 13 residues. CDR1 SGHRS and CDR2 YFSETQ come from the germline V gene.

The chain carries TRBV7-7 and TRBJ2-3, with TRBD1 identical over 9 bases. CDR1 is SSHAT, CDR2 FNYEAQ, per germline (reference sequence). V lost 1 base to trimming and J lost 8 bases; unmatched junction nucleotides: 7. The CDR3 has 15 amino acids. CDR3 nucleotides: TGTGCCAGCAGCTTAGGGACAGGGGCGAGAGGTACGCAGTATTTT. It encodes CASSLGTGARGTQYF.

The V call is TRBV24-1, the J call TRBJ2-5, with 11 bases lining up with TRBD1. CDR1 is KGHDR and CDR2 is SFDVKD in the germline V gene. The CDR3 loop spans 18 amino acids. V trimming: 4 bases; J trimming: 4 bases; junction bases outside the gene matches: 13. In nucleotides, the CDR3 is TGTGCCACCAGTGACCCAGCTGGAGGACAGGGGGCTGGAGAGACCCAGTACTTC. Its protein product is CATSDPAGGQGAGETQYF.

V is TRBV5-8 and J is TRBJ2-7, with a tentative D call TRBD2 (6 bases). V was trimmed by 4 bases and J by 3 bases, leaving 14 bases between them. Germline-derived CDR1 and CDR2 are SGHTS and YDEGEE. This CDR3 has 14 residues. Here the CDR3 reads CASSGGAAYYEQYF. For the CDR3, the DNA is TGTGCCAGCAGCGGCGGGGCAGCCTACTACGAGCAGTACTTC.

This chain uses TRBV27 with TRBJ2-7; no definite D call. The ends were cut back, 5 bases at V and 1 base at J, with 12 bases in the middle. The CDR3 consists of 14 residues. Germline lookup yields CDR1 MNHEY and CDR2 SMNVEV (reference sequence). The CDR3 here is CASSLKGESYEQYF. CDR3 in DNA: TGTGCCAGCAGTCTAAAAGGAGAGTCCTACGAGCAGTACTTC.

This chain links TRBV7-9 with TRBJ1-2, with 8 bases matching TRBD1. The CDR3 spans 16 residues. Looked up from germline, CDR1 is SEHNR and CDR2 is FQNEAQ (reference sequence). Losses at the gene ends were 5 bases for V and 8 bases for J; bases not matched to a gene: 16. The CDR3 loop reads CASSPDRTGRIDGYTF. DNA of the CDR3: TGTGCCAGCAGCCCAGACCGGACAGGGCGGATAGACGGCTACACCTTC.

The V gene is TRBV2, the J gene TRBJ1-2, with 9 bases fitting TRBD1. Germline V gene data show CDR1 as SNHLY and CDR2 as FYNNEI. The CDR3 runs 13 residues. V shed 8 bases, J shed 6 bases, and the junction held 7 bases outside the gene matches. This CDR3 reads CASGAGTGNGYTF. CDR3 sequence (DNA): TGTGCCAGCGGAGCCGGGACAGGGAATGGCTACACCTTC.

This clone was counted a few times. The CDR3 DNA sequence: TGCGCCAGCAGCTTGAGGCAGGGTCGTCACGGGGAGCTGTTTTTT. Translating it yields CASSLRQGRHGELFF. V is TRBV5-1 and J is TRBJ2-2, with a possible D match to TRBD1 (5 bases). The germline CDR1 and CDR2 sequences are SGHRS and YFSETQ. The CDR3 runs 15 residues. V was shortened by 1 base and J by 7 bases, with 14 bases between the two germline ends.